This T cell receptor (beta chain) originates from a study of resident and recirculating memory T cells in vitiligo. Study-wide background: Each patient gave two lesional and two nonlesional epidermal shave biopsies, plus PBMCs. Study results and limitations: Sequences differed between biopsy sites and patients, suggesting private specificity.

Here immunoSEQ multiplex PCR was the method, and the copy in TCRdb shows in-frame clones only, minus some. This table holds tens of thousands of clones, 92% found once. This clone was found a few times. The target antigen is unknown. No patient showed confetti depigmentation, a clinical sign of active disease. This CDR3 is built from 15 residues. Per germline, CDR1 MDHEN and CDR2 SYDVKM. V was trimmed by 11 bases and J by 0 bases, leaving 19 bases between them. The V call is TRBV28, the J call TRBJ1-1; possible D gene TRBD1, 6 bases. This clonotype originated in a male donor with vitiligo. Material: blood. This CDR3 reads CAGQQGKGMNTEAFF. The CDR3, as DNA: TGTGCCGGCCAACAGGGAAAGGGGATGAACACTGAAGCTTTCTTT.